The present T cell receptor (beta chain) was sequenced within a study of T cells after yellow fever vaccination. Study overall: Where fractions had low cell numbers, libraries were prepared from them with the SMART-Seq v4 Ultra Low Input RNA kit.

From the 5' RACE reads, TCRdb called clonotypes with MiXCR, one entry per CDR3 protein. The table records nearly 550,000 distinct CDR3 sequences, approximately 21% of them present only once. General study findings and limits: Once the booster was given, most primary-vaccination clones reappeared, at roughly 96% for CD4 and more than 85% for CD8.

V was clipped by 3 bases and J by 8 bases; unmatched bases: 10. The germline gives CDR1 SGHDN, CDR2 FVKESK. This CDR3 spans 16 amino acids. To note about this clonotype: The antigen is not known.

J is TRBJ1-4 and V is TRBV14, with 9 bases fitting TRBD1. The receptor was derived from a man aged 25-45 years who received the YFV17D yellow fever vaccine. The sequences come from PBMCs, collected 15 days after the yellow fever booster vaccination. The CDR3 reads CASSHYSGQGGEKLFF. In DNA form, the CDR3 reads TGTGCCAGCAGCCATTATTCGGGACAGGGTGGCGAAAAACTGTTTTTT. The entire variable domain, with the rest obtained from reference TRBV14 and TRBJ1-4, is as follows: EAGVTQFPSHSVIEKGQTVTLRCDPISGHDNLYWYRRVMGKEIKFLLHFVKESKQDESGMPNNRFLAERTGGTYSTLKVQPAELEDSGVYFCASSHYSGQGGEKLFFGSGTQLSVL.